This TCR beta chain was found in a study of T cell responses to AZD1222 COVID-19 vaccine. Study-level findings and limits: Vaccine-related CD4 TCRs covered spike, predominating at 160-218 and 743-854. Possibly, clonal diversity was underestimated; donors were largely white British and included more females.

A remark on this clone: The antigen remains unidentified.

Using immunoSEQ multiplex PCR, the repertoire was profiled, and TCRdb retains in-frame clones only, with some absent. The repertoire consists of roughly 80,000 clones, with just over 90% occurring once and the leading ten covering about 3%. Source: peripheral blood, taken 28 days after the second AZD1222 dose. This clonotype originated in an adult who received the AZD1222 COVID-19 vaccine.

The CDR3 DNA reads TGTGCCAGCAGCTTAGCGGGGACTAGCGGGGGCTCCTACAATGAGCAGTTCTTC. Amino acids: CASSLAGTSGGSYNEQFF. J is TRBJ2-1 and V is TRBV11-3; the match to TRBD2 covers 14 bases. CDR1 SGHNT and CDR2 YENEEA come from the germline V gene. The V gene end was trimmed by 1 base and the J gene end by 0 bases; junction bases not matched to a gene: 2. The length of the CDR3 is 18 residues.